What follows describes a single T cell receptor (beta chain). This receptor's antigen is unknown. Nothing much larger sits one base from this clone, and base qualities are not available. Collaborating institutions collected whole blood in K2EDTA tubes following their own protocols. For TCRbeta analysis, collaborator samples were shipped as frozen whole blood, as isolated PBMCs, or as DNA extracted from either sample type. TCRbeta CDR3 regions were amplified from genomic DNA using the immunoSEQ Assay, a bias-controlled multiplex PCR. In the source study's methods: Nucleated cell counts per sample were estimated from amplification of reference gene primers within the assay. To quantify the absolute abundance of each unique TCRbeta CDR3 rearrangement, sequence reads were collapsed and filtered. For each sample, productive Simpson clonality was calculated as the square root of Simpson's diversity index across productive rearrangements. This immuneACCESS table, as held by TCRdb, lists in-frame sequences with V and J called but not all clones. Of the missing ones, under half trace to an unresolved V gene in checked studies; the others have no known cause. That table furnishes V, J and clone size, whereas the DNA furnished D and trimming. The sample table holds roughly 82,000 clones, of which about 86% were seen once. Over 15% of the sample is held by the ten biggest clonotypes.

The data were obtained in a study of blood T cell repertoires in COVID-19 (dated by TCRdb to the early 2020s). At the level of the whole study: The collaborator samples originated in the United States, Italy and Spain and spanned the acute and convalescent phases of COVID-19. The material from the prospective study consisted of cDNA or gDNA derived from T cells, B-cell-depleted T cells, or PBMCs. The dataset comprised deeply sampled blood TCRbeta repertoires from subjects exposed to, actively infected with, or recovered from COVID-19. The repertoires were released in a freely available public database intended as a resource for research on the immune response to SARS-CoV-2. Samples were obtained from the ongoing ImmuneRACE study (first 160 participants) and from 1,200 or so subjects provided by 6 global collaborators. Nearly every sample came with metadata listing a de-identified subject ID, COVID-19 status, age in years and sex. Where HLA class I and class II types were available, the types were taken from metadata supplied by the sample provider, not from assay-based typing.

Here is what the overall study found, with its caveats: How much clinical and demographic metadata was included differed by source and by participant, and the metadata was provided uncurated.

From cysteine to phenylalanine, the CDR3 is 16 amino acids long. CDR3 DNA only is kept here, 48 bases in frame from base 1. For CDR1 and CDR2, the germline V gene (reference sequence) lists MNHEY and SMNVEV. Trimmed from V: 0 bases; trimmed from J: 4 bases; junction bases lacking a gene match: 3. The sequence joins TRBV27 to TRBJ1-2; 12 junctional bases match TRBD1. This TCR came from a woman aged 55-69 years with acute or convalescent COVID-19. The sequenced material came from peripheral blood. The CDR3 protein sequence reads: CASSLSGTGGTYGYTF. The DNA sequence is as follows: TGTGCCAGCAGTTTATCCGGGACAGGGGGCACCTATGGCTACACCTTC.